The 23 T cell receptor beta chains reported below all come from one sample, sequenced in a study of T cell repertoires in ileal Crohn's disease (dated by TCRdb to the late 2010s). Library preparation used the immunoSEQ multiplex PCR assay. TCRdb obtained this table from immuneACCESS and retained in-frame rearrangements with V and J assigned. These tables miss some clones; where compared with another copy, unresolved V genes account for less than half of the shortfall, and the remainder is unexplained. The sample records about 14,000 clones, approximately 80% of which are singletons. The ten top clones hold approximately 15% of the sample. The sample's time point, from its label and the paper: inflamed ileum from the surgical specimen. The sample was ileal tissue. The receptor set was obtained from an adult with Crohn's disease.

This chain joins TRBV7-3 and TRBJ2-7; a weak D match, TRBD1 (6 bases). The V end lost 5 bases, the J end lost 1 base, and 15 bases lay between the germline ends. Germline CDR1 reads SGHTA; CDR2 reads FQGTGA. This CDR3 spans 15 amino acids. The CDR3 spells CASSPNGGQSYEQYF. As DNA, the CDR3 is TGTGCCAGCAGCCCAAATGGGGGCCAGTCCTACGAGCAGTACTTC. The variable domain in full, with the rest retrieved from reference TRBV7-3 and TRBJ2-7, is GAGVSQTPSNKVTEKGKYVELRCDPISGHTALYWYRQSLGQGPEFLIYFQGTGAADDSGLPNDRFFAVRPEGSVSTLKIQRTERGDSAVYLCASSPNGGQSYEQYFGPGTRLTVT.

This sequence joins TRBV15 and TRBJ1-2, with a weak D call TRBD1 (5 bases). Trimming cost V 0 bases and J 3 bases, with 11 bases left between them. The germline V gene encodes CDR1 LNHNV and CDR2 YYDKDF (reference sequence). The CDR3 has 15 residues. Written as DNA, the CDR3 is TGTGCCACCAGCAGAGATATTGGGGGGGACTATGGCTACACCTTC. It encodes CATSRDIGGDYGYTF.

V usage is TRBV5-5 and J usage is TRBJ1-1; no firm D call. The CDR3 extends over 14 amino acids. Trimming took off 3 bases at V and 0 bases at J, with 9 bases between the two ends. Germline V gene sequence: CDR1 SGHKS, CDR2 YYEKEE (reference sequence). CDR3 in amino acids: CASSSGSLNTEAFF. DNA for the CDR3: TGTGCCAGCAGCTCGGGGTCCCTGAACACTGAAGCTTTCTTT.

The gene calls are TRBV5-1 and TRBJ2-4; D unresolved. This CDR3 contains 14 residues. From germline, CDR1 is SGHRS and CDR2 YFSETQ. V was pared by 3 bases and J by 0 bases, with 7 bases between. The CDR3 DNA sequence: TGCGCCAGCAGCTCGGACGGAGCCAAAAACATTCAGTACTTC. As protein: CASSSDGAKNIQYF.

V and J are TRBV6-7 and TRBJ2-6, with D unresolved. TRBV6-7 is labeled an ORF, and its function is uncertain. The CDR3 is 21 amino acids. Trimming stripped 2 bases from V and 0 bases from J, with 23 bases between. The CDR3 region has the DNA TGTGCCAGCAGTTACGAATGGGCCCCACTCACCCCTAGCTCTGGGGCCAACGTCCTGACTTTC. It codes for CASSYEWAPLTPSSGANVLTF.

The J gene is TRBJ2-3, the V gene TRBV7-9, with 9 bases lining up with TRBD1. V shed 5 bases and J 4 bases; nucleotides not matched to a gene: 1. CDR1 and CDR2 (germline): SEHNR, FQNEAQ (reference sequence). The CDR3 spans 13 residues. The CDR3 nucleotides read TGTGCCAGCAGCCGGACAGGGGCAGATACGCAGTATTTT. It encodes CASSRTGADTQYF. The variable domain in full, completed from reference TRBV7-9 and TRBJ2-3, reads DTGVSQNPRHKITKRGQNVTFRCDPISEHNRLYWYRQTLGQGPEFLTYFQNEAQLEKSRLLSDRFSAERPKGSFSTLEIQRTEQGDSAMYLCASSRTGADTQYFGPGTRLTVL.

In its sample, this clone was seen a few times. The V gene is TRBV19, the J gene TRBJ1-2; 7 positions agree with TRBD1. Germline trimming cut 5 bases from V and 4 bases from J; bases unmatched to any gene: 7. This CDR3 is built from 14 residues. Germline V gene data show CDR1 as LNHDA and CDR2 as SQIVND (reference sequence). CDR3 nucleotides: TGTGCCAGTAGTGATACAGGGGATAGCTATGGCTACACCTTC. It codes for CASSDTGDSYGYTF.

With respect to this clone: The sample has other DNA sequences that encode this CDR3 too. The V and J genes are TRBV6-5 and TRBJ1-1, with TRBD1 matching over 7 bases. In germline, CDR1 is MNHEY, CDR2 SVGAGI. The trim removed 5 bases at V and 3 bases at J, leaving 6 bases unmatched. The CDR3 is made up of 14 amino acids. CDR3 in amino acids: CASSRQGRDTEAFF. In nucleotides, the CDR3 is TGTGCCAGCAGTCGACAGGGAAGGGACACTGAAGCTTTCTTT.

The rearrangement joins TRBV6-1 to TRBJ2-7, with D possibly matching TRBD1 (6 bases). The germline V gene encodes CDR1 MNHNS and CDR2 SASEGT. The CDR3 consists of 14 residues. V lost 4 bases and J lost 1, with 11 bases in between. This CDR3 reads CASSADSTSYEQYF. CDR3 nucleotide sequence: TGTGCCAGCAGTGCGGACAGCACTTCCTACGAGCAGTACTTC.

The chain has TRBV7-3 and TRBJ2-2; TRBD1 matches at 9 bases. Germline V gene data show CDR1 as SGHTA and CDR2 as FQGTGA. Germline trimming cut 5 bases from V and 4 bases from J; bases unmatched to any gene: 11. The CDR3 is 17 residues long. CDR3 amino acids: CASSPSGQGSATGELFF. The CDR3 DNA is TGTGCCAGCAGCCCCTCAGGACAGGGGTCCGCCACCGGGGAGCTGTTTTTT.

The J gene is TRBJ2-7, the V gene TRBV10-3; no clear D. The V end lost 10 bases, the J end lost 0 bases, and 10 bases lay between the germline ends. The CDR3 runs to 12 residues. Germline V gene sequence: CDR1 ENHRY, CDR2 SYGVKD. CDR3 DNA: TGTGCCACCTTGGGGATCTCCTACGAGCAGTACTTC. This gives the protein CATLGISYEQYF.

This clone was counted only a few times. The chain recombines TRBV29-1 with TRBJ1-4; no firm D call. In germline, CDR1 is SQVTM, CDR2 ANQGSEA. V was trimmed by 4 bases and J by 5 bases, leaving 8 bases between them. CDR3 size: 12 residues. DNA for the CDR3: TGCAGCGTTGGGATGGCCAATGAAAAACTGTTTTTT. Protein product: CSVGMANEKLFF.

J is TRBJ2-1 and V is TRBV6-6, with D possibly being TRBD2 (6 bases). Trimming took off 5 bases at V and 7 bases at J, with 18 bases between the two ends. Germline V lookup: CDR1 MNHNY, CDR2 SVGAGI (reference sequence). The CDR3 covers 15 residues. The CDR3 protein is CASSPTGFSGNEQFF. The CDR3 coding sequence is TGTGCCAGCAGTCCGACCGGATTTAGCGGAAATGAGCAGTTCTTC.

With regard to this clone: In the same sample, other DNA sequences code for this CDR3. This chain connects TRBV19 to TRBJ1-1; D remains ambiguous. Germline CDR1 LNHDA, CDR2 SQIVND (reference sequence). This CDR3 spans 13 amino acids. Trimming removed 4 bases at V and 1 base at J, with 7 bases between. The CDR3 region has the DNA TGTGCCAGTAGTACCGCCGAGAACACTGAAGCTTTCTTT. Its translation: CASSTAENTEAFF.

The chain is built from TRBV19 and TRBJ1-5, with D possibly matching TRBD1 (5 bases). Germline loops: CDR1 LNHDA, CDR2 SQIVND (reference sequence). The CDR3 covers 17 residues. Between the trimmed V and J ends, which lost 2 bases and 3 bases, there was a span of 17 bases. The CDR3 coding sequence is TGTGCCAGTAGTATATGGGGCAGCCCGCTCCCCAATCAGCCCCAGCATTTT. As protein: CASSIWGSPLPNQPQHF.

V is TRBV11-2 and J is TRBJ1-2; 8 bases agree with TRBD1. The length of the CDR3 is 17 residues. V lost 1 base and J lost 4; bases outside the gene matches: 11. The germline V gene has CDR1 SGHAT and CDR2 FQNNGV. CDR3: CASSLVSLGQGLYGYTF. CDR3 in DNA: TGTGCCAGCAGCTTAGTCAGTCTCGGACAGGGCCTCTATGGCTACACCTTC.

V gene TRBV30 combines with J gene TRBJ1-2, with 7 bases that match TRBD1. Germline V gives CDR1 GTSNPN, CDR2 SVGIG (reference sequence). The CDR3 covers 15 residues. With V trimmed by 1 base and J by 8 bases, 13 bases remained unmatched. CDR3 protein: CAWSALRQGPGGYTF. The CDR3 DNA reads TGTGCCTGGAGTGCGCTCCGACAGGGACCCGGGGGCTACACCTTC.

The CDR3 loop reads CASSLTGTFFYGYTF. As DNA, the CDR3 is TGTGCCAGCAGCTTAACCGGGACATTTTTTTATGGCTACACCTTC. The gene calls are TRBV5-4 and TRBJ1-2, with D possibly matching TRBD1 (6 bases). Trimming cost V 2 bases and J 5 bases, with 16 bases left between them. Germline V gene lookup returns CDR1 SGHNT and CDR2 YYREEE (reference sequence). This CDR3 spans 15 amino acids.

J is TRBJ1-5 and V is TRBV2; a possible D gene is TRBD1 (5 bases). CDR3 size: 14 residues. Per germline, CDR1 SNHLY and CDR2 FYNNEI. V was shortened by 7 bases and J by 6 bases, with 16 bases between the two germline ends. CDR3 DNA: TGTGCCAGCACCCAACAGGAGGGGAGTCAGCCCCAGCATTTT. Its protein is CASTQQEGSQPQHF.

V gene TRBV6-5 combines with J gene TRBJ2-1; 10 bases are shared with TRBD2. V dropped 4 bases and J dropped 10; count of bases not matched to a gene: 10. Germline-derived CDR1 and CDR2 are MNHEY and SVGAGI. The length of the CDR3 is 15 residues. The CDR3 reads CASSFTSGELGEQFF. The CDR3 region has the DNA TGTGCCAGCAGTTTTACTAGCGGGGAGTTGGGAGAGCAGTTCTTC.

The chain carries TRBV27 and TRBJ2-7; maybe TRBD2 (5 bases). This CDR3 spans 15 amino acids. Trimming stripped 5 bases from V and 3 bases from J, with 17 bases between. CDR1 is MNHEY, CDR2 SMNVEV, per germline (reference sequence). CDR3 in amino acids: CASSPRGSEGYEQYF. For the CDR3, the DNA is TGTGCCAGCAGTCCCCGTGGCTCCGAGGGCTACGAGCAGTACTTC.

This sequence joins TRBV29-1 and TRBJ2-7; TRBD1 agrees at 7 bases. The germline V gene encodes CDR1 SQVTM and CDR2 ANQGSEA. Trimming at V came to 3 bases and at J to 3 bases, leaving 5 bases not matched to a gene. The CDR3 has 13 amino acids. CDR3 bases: TGCAGCGTTGAGGGACAGCTAGACTACGAGCAGTACTTC. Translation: CSVEGQLDYEQYF.

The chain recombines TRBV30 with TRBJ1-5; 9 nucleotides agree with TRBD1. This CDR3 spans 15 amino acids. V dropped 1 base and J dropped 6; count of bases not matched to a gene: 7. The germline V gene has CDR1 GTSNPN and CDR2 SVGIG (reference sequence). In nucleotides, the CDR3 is TGTGCCTGGAGTGCGGGACAGGGTCAGAGTCAGCCCCAGCATTTT. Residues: CAWSAGQGQSQPQHF. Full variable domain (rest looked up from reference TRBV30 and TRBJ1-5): SQTIHQWPATLVQPVGSPLSLECTVEGTSNPNLYWYRQAAGRGLQLLFYSVGIGQISSEVPQNLSASRPQDRQFILSSKKLLLSDSGFYLCAWSAGQGQSQPQHFGDGTRLSIL.